The 17 T cell receptor beta chains below all came from one sample that was sequenced in a study of spatial heterogeneity in lung cancer. Each CDR3 protein gets one entry after TCRdb re-called the 5' RACE reads with MiXCR. The sample records over 70,000 distinct CDR3 sequences, approximately 8.9% being singletons. Time point given: blood at routine non-recurrence follow-up after resection. This material consisted of PBMCs, taken at follow-up. The receptors were sampled from a female donor with early-stage non-small cell lung cancer.

This clonotype has ten or more counts. The chain employs TRBV7-3 and TRBJ2-3; 7 bases agree with TRBD2. CDR1 is SGHTA and CDR2 is FQGTGA in the germline V gene. The V gene end was trimmed by 2 bases and the J gene end by 4 bases; junction bases not matched to a gene: 0. CDR3 length equals 13 residues. CDR3 residues: CASSLAGADTQYF. CDR3 nucleotide sequence: TGTGCCAGCAGCTTAGCGGGAGCAGATACGCAGTATTTT.

This clonotype was detected only a few times. The chain links TRBV7-9 to TRBJ1-1; no clear D. Deletions cut 5 bases from V and 5 bases from J, with 9 bases between. Germline lookup yields CDR1 SEHNR and CDR2 FQNEAQ (reference sequence). The CDR3 consists of 12 residues. Written as DNA, the CDR3 is TGTGCCAGCAGCCGTACGGGGACTGAAGCTTTCTTT. As protein: CASSRTGTEAFF.

This clonotype has a handful of counts. The V call is TRBV20-1, the J call TRBJ2-7; D not certain. CDR1 is DFQATT, CDR2 SNEGSKA, per germline (reference sequence). The CDR3 spans 13 residues. The V gene lost 5 bases and the J gene lost 6 bases, with 17 bases spanning the gap. The CDR3 nucleotides read TGCAGTGCTGTAACTGCGAGTAACCTCGAGCAGTACTTC. As protein: CSAVTASNLEQYF.

This clonotype was counted ten times or more. The rearrangement links TRBV14 to TRBJ1-2; D remains ambiguous. Trimming stripped 4 bases from V and 2 bases from J, with 8 bases between. The CDR3 covers 13 residues. CDR1 and CDR2 from the germline V gene are SGHDN and FVKESK. The CDR3 reads CASSREENYGYTF. CDR3 nucleotides: TGTGCCAGCAGCCGTGAGGAAAACTATGGCTACACCTTC.

This clonotype appeared many times. The chain recombines TRBV12-3 or TRBV12-4 with TRBJ2-3; 9 bases agree with TRBD2. The CDR3 has 13 amino acids. V trimming: 7 bases; J trimming: 4 bases; junction bases outside the gene matches: 3. CDR3 protein: CASTLAGPDTQYF. The CDR3 DNA is TGTGCCAGCACCCTAGCGGGACCAGATACGCAGTATTTT.

The table lists this clonotype with many counts. The CDR3 DNA sequence: TGTGCCAGCAGCGGAGTGGGACGGACAGGAGACTATGGCTACACCTTC. This sequence encodes CASSGVGRTGDYGYTF. V and J are TRBV7-9 and TRBJ1-2, with 7 positions matching TRBD1. This CDR3 comprises 16 residues. Germline V gene lookup returns CDR1 SEHNR and CDR2 FQNEAQ (reference sequence). J was trimmed by 3 bases and V by 5 bases; bases with no gene match: 12.

In its sample, this clonotype was seen many times. V usage is TRBV18 and J usage is TRBJ2-5, with D perhaps given as TRBD1 or TRBD2 (5 bases each). The CDR3 consists of 16 residues. Germline V gene lookup returns CDR1 KGHSH and CDR2 LQKENI. Trimming left V 3 bases short and J 1 base short, with 15 bases between. The CDR3 reads CASSPSGTGTQETQYF. The CDR3 DNA reads TGTGCCAGCTCACCCTCCGGCACGGGGACCCAAGAGACCCAGTACTTC.

This clonotype occurred many times. The rearrangement links TRBV12-3 or TRBV12-4 to TRBJ1-5, with 7 bases matching TRBD1. The CDR3 totals 14 residues. Trimming at V came to 5 bases and at J to 3 bases, leaving 4 bases not matched to a gene. The CDR3 loop reads CASSTGQPNQPQHF. In nucleotides, the CDR3 is TGTGCCAGCAGTACGGGACAGCCCAATCAGCCCCAGCATTTT.

This clonotype was observed at least ten times. V is TRBV5-1 and J is TRBJ1-1; 10 bases match TRBD1. The CDR3 has 14 residues. The J segment lost 4 bases and the V segment lost 4 bases, leaving 4 bases of the junction unmatched. Per the germline V gene, CDR1 is SGHRS and CDR2 is YFSETQ. The CDR3 coding sequence is TGCGCCAGCAGCCAGGGACAGGGGAGCACTGAAGCTTTCTTT. It codes for CASSQGQGSTEAFF.

This clonotype was seen many times. The chain couples TRBV5-1 to TRBJ1-6; no reliable D call. There are 15 residues in the CDR3. Trimming pared 0 bases from V and 6 bases from J, leaving 10 bases between. Germline CDR1 and CDR2: SGHRS and YFSETQ. The CDR3 protein is CASSLDPGVNSPLHF. DNA for the CDR3: TGCGCCAGCAGCTTGGATCCAGGAGTTAATTCACCCCTCCACTTT.

There are many counts of this clonotype. This chain uses TRBV5-1 with TRBJ2-6, with D unresolved. Per the germline V gene, CDR1 is SGHRS and CDR2 is YFSETQ. Trimming shortened V by 6 bases and J by 0 bases, and 10 bases separated the two germline ends. CDR3 length: 15 residues. CDR3 region: CASNPANSGANVLTF. For the CDR3, the DNA is TGCGCCAGCAACCCTGCAAACTCTGGGGCCAACGTCCTGACTTTC.

There are many counts of this clonotype. The chain couples TRBV7-9 to TRBJ2-5; 14 bases line up with TRBD2. Trimming at V came to 3 bases and at J to 4 bases, leaving 13 bases not matched to a gene. Germline V lookup: CDR1 SEHNR, CDR2 FQNEAQ (reference sequence). The CDR3 sequence is 19 residues long. The CDR3 region is CASSFRDRGLAGVRETQYF. The CDR3 region has the DNA TGTGCCAGCAGCTTTCGGGACAGGGGACTAGCGGGAGTGAGAGAGACCCAGTACTTC.

This clonotype was observed many times. DNA for the CDR3: TGCAGCGTATGGTCCCTAAAGCAGTTCTTC. Encoded protein: CSVWSLKQFF. The rearrangement joins TRBV29-1 to TRBJ2-1; D call uncertain. V lost 6 bases, J lost 11 bases, and 11 bases lay in between. The length of the CDR3 is 10 residues. Per the germline V gene, CDR1 is SQVTM and CDR2 is ANQGSEA.

The table lists this clonotype with many counts. The V and J genes are TRBV12-3 or TRBV12-4 and TRBJ2-1; 12 bases fit TRBD2. The trim removed 6 bases at V and 8 bases at J, leaving 5 bases unmatched. This CDR3 is built from 14 residues. In nucleotides, the CDR3 is TGTGCCAGCAGGACTAGCGGGAGTGTCCATGAGCAGTTCTTC. It is translated as CASRTSGSVHEQFF.

This clonotype came up many times. Here the CDR3 reads CASSTLGGVSSYNEQFF. In nucleotides, the CDR3 is TGTGCCAGTAGTACCCTCGGGGGCGTCAGCTCCTACAATGAGCAGTTCTTC. This chain joins TRBV19 and TRBJ2-1; D could derive from TRBD1 or TRBD2 (6 bases each). The ends were cut back, 4 bases at V and 0 bases at J, with 16 bases in the middle. The CDR3 runs to 17 residues. CDR1 and CDR2 from the germline V gene are LNHDA and SQIVND (reference sequence).

This clonotype has at least ten counts. The chain uses TRBV5-1 and TRBJ2-5, with 8 bases identical to TRBD2. Germline V lookup: CDR1 SGHRS, CDR2 YFSETQ. Trimming cost V 0 bases and J 5 bases; bases outside gene matches: 3. The CDR3 consists of 14 residues. This CDR3 reads CASSLALAGETQYF. CDR3 DNA sequence: TGCGCCAGCAGCTTGGCCCTAGCGGGTGAGACCCAGTACTTC. The full variable domain, rest sourced from reference TRBV5-1 and TRBJ2-5, is KAGVTQTPRYLIKTRGQQVTLSCSPISGHRSVSWYQQTPGQGLQFLFEYFSETQRNKGNFPGRFSGRQFSNSRSEMNVSTLELGDSALYLCASSLALAGETQYFGPGTRLLVL.

Ten or more counts support this clonotype. This chain connects TRBV19 to TRBJ2-7, with TRBD2 matching over 10 bases. The V gene end was trimmed by 5 bases and the J gene end by 0 bases; junction bases not matched to a gene: 1. Germline loops: CDR1 LNHDA, CDR2 SQIVND (reference sequence). This CDR3 has 14 residues. The CDR3 sequence is CASSGLAASYEQYF. DNA for the CDR3: TGTGCCAGTAGTGGACTAGCGGCCTCCTACGAGCAGTACTTC.